The 8 T cell receptor beta chains in this list originate from one sample, sequenced in a study of blood T cell repertoires in COVID-19. Profiling relied on immunoSEQ multiplex PCR, and the TCRdb table lists in-frame clones only, not all of them. The repertoire has approximately 490,000 clones, roughly nine tenths of them found once; the top ten carry approximately 8%. What was sequenced was PBMCs or T cells enriched from blood (not recorded which). The source is a woman aged 55-70 years who had recovered from COVID-19.

The chain has TRBV6-5 and TRBJ2-7; D is unclear. The CDR3 is made up of 12 amino acids. Deletions cut 6 bases from V and 2 bases from J, with 8 bases between. Germline V gene lookup returns CDR1 MNHEY and CDR2 SVGAGI. Here the CDR3 DNA reads TGTGCCAGCAGATCCGACACCTACGAGCAGTACTTC. It is translated as CASRSDTYEQYF.

The chain has TRBV19 and TRBJ1-5; unclear D gene. The germline V gene encodes CDR1 LNHDA and CDR2 SQIVND (reference sequence). CDR3 length: 15 residues. V lost 4 bases and J lost 0, with 10 bases in between. CDR3 amino acids: CASSTPFVSNQPQHF. The CDR3 DNA is TGTGCCAGTAGTACCCCGTTTGTTAGCAATCAGCCCCAGCATTTT.

As DNA, the CDR3 is TGTGCCAGCAGTTACTCCAGGGGACAGGGGGCAAAACGACTTCCCTACGAGCAGTACGTC. Translation: CASSYSRGQGAKRLPYEQYV. This chain links TRBV6-2 or TRBV6-3 with TRBJ2-7, with TRBD1 matching 12 bases. The CDR3 sequence is 20 residues long. Germline CDR1 is MNHEY and CDR2 is SVGEGT. V lost 0 bases, J lost 2 bases, and 14 bases stayed unmatched.

The chain uses TRBV12-3 or TRBV12-4 and TRBJ1-3, with 7 bases matching TRBD1. The CDR3 contains 13 residues. V was clipped by 5 bases and J by 8 bases; unmatched bases: 6. The CDR3 protein is CASSAQGQYTIYF. The CDR3, as DNA: TGTGCCAGCAGTGCACAGGGACAGTACACCATATATTTT.

The rearrangement uses TRBV19 and TRBJ2-5; D call uncertain. The V gene's germline CDR1 is LNHDA and CDR2 SQIVND (reference sequence). Trimming shortened V by 3 bases and J by 5 bases, and 10 bases separated the two germline ends. This CDR3 contains 13 residues. CDR3 region: CASSIVGKETQYF. For the CDR3, the DNA is TGTGCCAGTAGTATTGTGGGCAAGGAGACCCAGTACTTC.

The genes are TRBV6-5 and TRBJ2-7; 10 bases are a match to TRBD1. The J segment lost 2 bases and the V segment lost 6 bases, leaving 4 bases of the junction unmatched. Germline V gives CDR1 MNHEY, CDR2 SVGAGI. This CDR3 is built from 14 residues. The CDR3 loop is CASSLGTGAYEQYV. DNA of the CDR3: TGTGCCAGCAGCCTCGGGACAGGGGCCTACGAGCAGTACGTC.

This chain uses TRBV3-1 (or the pseudogene TRBV3-2) with TRBJ2-2; 8 bases agree with TRBD1. V lost 4 bases to trimming and J lost 9 bases; unmatched junction nucleotides: 1. Germline CDR1 and CDR2: LGHDT and YNNKEL (reference sequence). The CDR3 is 12 residues long. The CDR3 nucleotides are TGTGCCAGCAGCCTCAGGGGGCGGGAGCTGTTTTTT. Translation gives CASSLRGRELFF.

V and J are TRBV24-1 and TRBJ1-5; D gene ambiguous. V was pared by 4 bases and J by 1 base, with 7 bases between. CDR1 and CDR2 (germline): KGHDR, SFDVKD. This CDR3 comprises 14 residues. The CDR3 coding sequence is TGTGCCACCAGTGAAGCCGGGAGCAATCAGCCCCAGCATTTT. The encoded protein is CATSEAGSNQPQHF.